Presented here are 23 T cell receptor beta chains from one specimen sequenced in a study of early T cells in non-severe SARS-CoV-2 infection. MiXCR, applied by TCRdb to the 5' RACE reads, yields one record per CDR3 protein. The repertoire holds about 22,000 distinct CDR3 sequences, with 4% to 5% as singletons. The sequenced sample was whole blood. The source is an adult who was a healthcare worker with PCR-confirmed SARS-CoV-2 infection or an uninfected control (not recorded which).

A remark on this clonotype: This sequence may be a read error, since a much larger clone differs from it by one base. This chain links TRBV6-1 with TRBJ1-3; 8 nucleotides match TRBD1. Germline CDR1 reads MNHNS; CDR2 reads SASEGT. CDR3 length: 15 residues. The CDR3, as DNA: TGTGTCAGCAGCCAGGGGGCCCGGACTGGAAACACCATATATTTT. The encoded protein is CVSSQGARTGNTIYF.

This clonotype was seen many times. V usage is TRBV12-3 or TRBV12-4 and J usage is TRBJ2-1, with no clear D. Trimming took 10 bases from V and 8 from J, leaving 9 bases between them. CDR3 length: 10 amino acids. The CDR3 reads CATLRDEQFF. The CDR3 region has the DNA TGTGCCACCCTAAGGGATGAGCAGTTCTTC.

This chain connects TRBV7-9 to TRBJ1-2, with D possibly matching TRBD1 (6 bases). Looked up from germline, CDR1 is SEHNR and CDR2 is FQNEAQ (reference sequence). V was cut by 7 bases and J by 8 bases, with 14 bases left in between. CDR3 length: 12 amino acids. CDR3 DNA: TGTGCCAGCAACCCGGACAGAAGCGGCTACACCTTC. Translated: CASNPDRSGYTF.

This clonotype was seen ten or more times. V is TRBV5-6 and J is TRBJ1-2; D is perhaps TRBD1 (6 bases). Germline V lookup: CDR1 SGHDT, CDR2 YYEEEE. The CDR3 has 15 residues. The germline V and J ends were trimmed by 2 bases and 5 bases, with 16 bases remaining between them. In DNA form, the CDR3 reads TGTGCCAGCAGCTTCATCCGGGACACTCATTATGGCTACACCTTC. Its translation: CASSFIRDTHYGYTF.

The chain is built from TRBV7-9 and TRBJ1-1; 7 positions match TRBD1. The CDR3 is 13 residues long. The germline V gene has CDR1 SEHNR and CDR2 FQNEAQ (reference sequence). J was trimmed by 3 bases and V by 4 bases; bases with no gene match: 2. CDR3 loop: CASSYQGDTEAFF. CDR3 nucleotide sequence: TGTGCCAGCAGCTACCAGGGGGACACTGAAGCTTTCTTT. Full variable domain (outside the CDR3, taken from reference TRBV7-9 and TRBJ1-1): DTGVSQNPRHKITKRGQNVTFRCDPISEHNRLYWYRQTLGQGPEFLTYFQNEAQLEKSRLLSDRFSAERPKGSFSTLEIQRTEQGDSAMYLCASSYQGDTEAFFGQGTRLTVV.

This clonotype appeared many times. The rearrangement joins TRBV5-1 to TRBJ2-2, with D unclear. Germline CDR1 reads SGHRS; CDR2 reads YFSETQ. V was cut by 2 bases and J by 2 bases, with 4 bases left in between. The CDR3 consists of 13 residues. The CDR3 protein is CASSLRNTGELFF. CDR3 coding DNA: TGCGCCAGCAGCTTAAGAAACACCGGGGAGCTGTTTTTT.

The table lists this clonotype with many counts. The rearrangement uses TRBV12-3 or TRBV12-4 and TRBJ2-5; 9 positions agree with TRBD1. CDR3 length: 13 residues. V lost 5 bases and J lost 2; bases outside the gene matches: 0. The CDR3 DNA reads as TGTGCCAGCAGTGACAGGGGGCAAGAGACCCAGTACTTC. It encodes CASSDRGQETQYF.

This clonotype was seen a few times. The CDR3 bases are TGTGCCAGCAGTAAGACGGGACCCCAGGCCAATGAGCAGTTCTTC. Amino acids: CASSKTGPQANEQFF. The chain joins TRBV11-2 to TRBJ2-1; D is perhaps TRBD1 or TRBD2 (5 bases each). Germline V gene lookup returns CDR1 SGHAT and CDR2 FQNNGV. The CDR3 loop spans 15 amino acids. V was pared by 6 bases and J by 6 bases, with 18 bases between.

This clonotype showed up many times. The J gene is TRBJ1-2, the V gene TRBV5-5, with no clear D. Deletions cut 1 base from V and 4 bases from J, with 11 bases between. The CDR3 has 14 amino acids. CDR1 and CDR2 (germline): SGHKS, YYEKEE (reference sequence). The CDR3 DNA follows: TGTGCCAGCAGCTTGAGTTGGGAACTCTATGGCTACACCTTC. Translating it yields CASSLSWELYGYTF.

The table lists this clonotype with many counts. The rearrangement links TRBV20-1 to TRBJ2-4; D perhaps matches TRBD2 (7 bases). In germline, CDR1 is DFQATT, CDR2 SNEGSKA (reference sequence). Trimming took off 7 bases at V and 1 base at J, with 23 bases between the two ends. CDR3 size: 17 residues. The CDR3 DNA reads TGCAGTGGTAGTTTTGGAGGGGGGGCAGTGGCCAAAAACATTCAGTACTTC. Protein: CSGSFGGGAVAKNIQYF.

This clonotype showed up many times. V usage is TRBV3-1 and J usage is TRBJ2-7; D may be TRBD1 (6 bases). The V gene's germline CDR1 is LGHDT and CDR2 YNNKEL (reference sequence). This CDR3 spans 16 amino acids. Trimming took 4 bases from V and 5 from J, leaving 21 bases between them. CDR3 protein: CASSRRAGVGVNEQYF. Written as DNA, the CDR3 is TGTGCCAGCAGCCGACGGGCAGGGGTTGGGGTGAACGAGCAGTACTTC.

DNA of the CDR3: TGTGCCATCACTATAGGACAGGGGAGCGCAGATACGCAGTATTTT. It codes for CAITIGQGSADTQYF. V and J are TRBV10-3 and TRBJ2-3, with 9 positions matching TRBD1. The trim removed 7 bases at V and 4 bases at J, leaving 9 bases unmatched. This CDR3 region has 15 residues. In germline, CDR1 is ENHRY, CDR2 SYGVKD.

This clonotype appeared many times. The CDR3 nucleotides are TGTGCCAGCAGCCAAGATAGAACAGGGGGGTTCTACGAGCAGTACTTC. Translating gives CASSQDRTGGFYEQYF. V usage is TRBV4-2 and J usage is TRBJ2-7, with 8 bases fitting TRBD1. This CDR3 comprises 16 residues. With 0 bases clipped from V and 3 bases from J, the junction kept 7 bases outside the gene matches. Germline values: CDR1 LGHNA, CDR2 YNFKEQ.

This rearrangement joins TRBV12-3 or TRBV12-4 to TRBJ2-4; the match to TRBD1 covers 8 bases. This CDR3 is 18 amino acids long. The J segment lost 1 base and the V segment lost 5 bases, leaving 13 bases of the junction unmatched. The CDR3 DNA sequence: TGTGCCAGCAGTATATCTCTGGCAGGGGGCTCGGCCAAAAACATTCAGTACTTC. Its protein product is CASSISLAGGSAKNIQYF.

The chain recombines TRBV4-3 with TRBJ2-3; 7 bases map to TRBD1. CDR3 length equals 16 residues. With V trimmed by 4 bases and J by 6 bases, 13 bases remained unmatched. Germline CDR1 and CDR2: LGHNA and YSLEER. This CDR3 reads CASSPSQTGYSDTQYF. DNA for the CDR3: TGCGCCAGCAGCCCCAGCCAGACAGGGTATTCCGATACGCAGTATTTT.

This clonotype has ten or more counts. The chain combines TRBV29-1 with TRBJ2-5; D possibly matches TRBD1 or TRBD2 (5 bases each). This CDR3 spans 12 amino acids. Germline CDR1 is SQVTM and CDR2 is ANQGSEA. The V end lost 6 bases, the J end lost 4 bases, and 12 bases lay between the germline ends. CDR3 amino acids: CSVERGGETQYF. CDR3 in DNA: TGCAGCGTCGAGAGGGGCGGAGAGACCCAGTACTTC. The full variable domain, rest sourced from reference TRBV29-1 and TRBJ2-5, is SAVISQKPSRDICQRGTSLTIQCQVDSQVTMMFWYRQQPGQSLTLIATANQGSEATYESGFVIDKFPISRPNLTFSTLTVSNMSPEDSSIYLCSVERGGETQYFGPGTRLLVL.

This clonotype turned up a few times. The rearrangement links TRBV27 to TRBJ2-5, with D perhaps TRBD2 (5 bases). The CDR3 is made up of 19 amino acids. Germline V gene data show CDR1 as MNHEY and CDR2 as SMNVEV (reference sequence). V shed 2 bases and J shed 2 bases, with 24 bases lying between them. CDR3 nucleotide sequence: TGTGCCAGCAGTTTAGGAGGTCTGCGGGCCTCCGTGGGACAAGAGACCCAGTACTTC. Protein product: CASSLGGLRASVGQETQYF.

This clonotype occurred many times. The chain uses TRBV11-2 and TRBJ2-2; D not certain. This CDR3 is 12 amino acids long. The V end was cut by 0 bases, the J end by 9 bases, with 5 bases between. Germline values: CDR1 SGHAT, CDR2 FQNNGV. CDR3 in amino acids: CASSLEGWELFF. The CDR3 region has the DNA TGTGCCAGCAGCTTAGAAGGGTGGGAGCTGTTTTTT.

This clonotype has a handful of counts. The CDR3 region is CASSNLTGKGTDTQYF. CDR3 in DNA: TGTGCCAGCAGTAACCTAACAGGGAAGGGAACAGATACGCAGTATTTT. The V gene is TRBV6-2 or TRBV6-3, the J gene TRBJ2-3; tentative D call: TRBD1 (6 bases). Trimming took 5 bases from V and 3 from J, leaving 18 bases between them. Germline CDR1 is MNHEY and CDR2 is SVGEGT. CDR3 size: 16 residues.

This clonotype has ten or more counts. This sequence joins TRBV18 and TRBJ2-3, with D tentatively TRBD2 (7 bases). The ends were cut back, 3 bases at V and 3 bases at J, with 19 bases in the middle. The CDR3 is made up of 17 amino acids. Germline loops: CDR1 KGHSH, CDR2 LQKENI. The CDR3 nucleotides read TGTGCCAGCTCACCTCCCCTAGGAGGGGGGGCGACAGATACGCAGTATTTT. Protein sequence: CASSPPLGGGATDTQYF.

This clonotype was counted many times. The gene calls are TRBV11-2 and TRBJ1-4; D is uncertain. This CDR3 comprises 16 residues. Germline values: CDR1 SGHAT, CDR2 FQNNGV. The germline V and J ends were trimmed by 2 bases and 10 bases, with 20 bases remaining between them. The CDR3 DNA follows: TGTGCCAGCAGCTTACCCGATGCCGGGTCTTTCGGAAAACTGTTTTTT. Translation gives CASSLPDAGSFGKLFF.

The rearrangement links TRBV5-1 to TRBJ2-4, with D possibly being TRBD1 (6 bases). This CDR3 has 13 residues. Germline CDR1 is SGHRS and CDR2 is YFSETQ. V shed 1 base and J shed 12 bases, with 14 bases lying between them. In nucleotides, the CDR3 is TGCGCCAGCAGCTTGCGTATGGGGGCCACTCAGTACTTC. Its protein product is CASSLRMGATQYF.

The V call is TRBV2, the J call TRBJ2-5, with 11 bases identical to TRBD1. Germline V gene lookup returns CDR1 SNHLY and CDR2 FYNNEI. The CDR3 runs 14 residues. Trimming took 6 bases from V and 5 from J; bases not matched to a gene: 5. This chain's CDR3 is CASSADRGRETQYF. The CDR3 DNA reads as TGTGCCAGCAGCGCGGACAGGGGGCGGGAGACCCAGTACTTC. Based on the CDR3 plus reference TRBV2 and TRBJ2-5, the full variable domain is EPEVTQTPSHQVTQMGQEVILRCVPISNHLYFYWYRQILGQKVEFLVSFYNNEISEKSEIFDDQFSVERPDGSNFTLKIRSTKLEDSAMYFCASSADRGRETQYFGPGTRLLVL.